This paragraph covers one TCR beta chain sequence. The antigen is undetermined. Each subset's genomic DNA was shared equally among a number of immunoSEQ plates. Assay: immunoSEQ multiplex PCR; the TCRdb copy retains only in-frame clones and omits some. Of about 2.3 million clones in the sample, around 92% were seen once. The data were taken from a study of shared clonotypes between healthy human individuals. Turning to the study itself: Contributing individuals were two females and a few males aged 18 to 49. Notes on the study in general: Specimens sampled were limited to blood, with tissue repertoires likely differing.

Germline CDR1 is KGHSH and CDR2 is LQKENI. Trimming took 3 bases from V and 8 from J, leaving 26 bases between them. This CDR3 region has 17 residues. This receptor was identified in a man younger than 35 in good health. Some clones in this sample may be carry-over from other donors' samples. The sample was naive CD4+ T cells from PBMCs. The subset denotes: CD45RA+ positively selected. The V and J genes are TRBV18 and TRBJ2-7; D uncertain. Here the CDR3 DNA reads TGTGCCAGCTCACCCGGTCCTTACGGCAGAGTTCGGTACCAGCAGTACTTC. Amino acid sequence: CASSPGPYGRVRYQQYF. Combining the CDR3 with reference TRBV18 and TRBJ2-7 gives the whole variable domain NAGVMQNPRHLVRRRGQEARLRCSPMKGHSHVYWYRQLPEEGLKFMVYLQKENIIDESGMPKERFSAEFPKEGPSILRIQQVVRGDSAAYFCASSPGPYGRVRYQQYFGPGTRLTVT.